A selection of T cell receptor beta chains follows, all from one sample in a study of T cell responses to AZD1222 COVID-19 vaccine. Using immunoSEQ multiplex PCR, the repertoire was profiled, and TCRdb retains in-frame clones only, with some absent. Of roughly 150,000 clones in the sample, 91% are singletons; the top ten hold less than 5.5%. Sample: peripheral blood, taken on day 0 of AZD1222 vaccination. These receptors came from an adult in good health. Each CDR3 is given with its conserved first and last residue. Fields, in order: J gene, V gene, clone size, D gene, CDR3 protein, CDR3 DNA. The D gene is left open where the match is weak. Not every row has a clone size; where given, it reads once, few, many or a size class.

TRBJ1-4	TRBV7-2	-	TRBD1	CASSRDRHNEKLFF	TGTGCCAGCAGCAGGGACAGACATAATGAAAAACTGTTTTTT
TRBJ2-1	TRBV6-2/TRBV6-3	-	-	CASSFQWGYNEQFF	TGTGCCAGCAGTTTCCAATGGGGGTACAATGAGCAGTTCTTC
TRBJ2-7	TRBV3-1/TRBV3-2	-	TRBD1	CASSQGDRMTRYEQYF	TGTGCCAGCAGCCAAGGGGACAGAATGACGAGGTACGAGCAGTACTTC
TRBJ2-7	TRBV7-2	-	-	CASSLVLRGNYEQYF	TGTGCCAGCAGCTTAGTCTTGAGGGGAAACTACGAGCAGTACTTC
TRBJ1-1	TRBV5-1	-	-	CASSWDLNTEAFF	TGCGCCAGCAGCTGGGACTTGAACACTGAAGCTTTCTTT
TRBJ2-5	TRBV3-1/TRBV3-2	-	-	CASSQSWETQYF	TGTGCCAGCAGCCAATCCTGGGAGACCCAGTACTTC
TRBJ2-3	TRBV27	-	-	CASSLPTSMGPDTQYF	TGTGCCAGCAGTTTGCCCACTAGCATGGGGCCAGATACGCAGTATTTT
TRBJ1-4	TRBV5-1	once	TRBD1	CASSPVGDRNEKLFF	TGCGCCAGCAGCCCGGTAGGGGACAGAAATGAAAAACTGTTTTTT
TRBJ2-3	TRBV10-2	-	TRBD2	CASTSGRNTDTQYF	TGCGCCAGCACTAGCGGGAGGAATACAGATACGCAGTATTTT
TRBJ2-2	TRBV5-4	-	-	CASSLAGTGELFF	TGTGCCAGCAGCTTGGCGGGTACCGGGGAGCTGTTTTTT
TRBJ1-1	TRBV19	-	-	CASSIDIAAGMNTEAFF	TGTGCCAGTAGTATAGATATAGCGGCAGGGATGAACACTGAAGCTTTCTTT
TRBJ2-1	TRBV18	once	-	CASSPQPGQNEQFF	TGTGCCAGCTCACCCCAGCCAGGCCAAAATGAGCAGTTCTTC
TRBJ2-1	TRBV14	-	TRBD2	CASSESGTSGGNEQFF	TGTGCCAGCAGCGAATCCGGGACTAGCGGCGGGAATGAGCAGTTCTTC
TRBJ2-7	TRBV11-2	-	TRBD1	CASSSDRGNGEQYF	TGTGCCAGCAGCTCTGACAGGGGTAACGGGGAGCAGTACTTC
TRBJ2-7	TRBV30	-	-	CAWDSGLFSYEQYF	TGTGCCTGGGACAGCGGGCTATTCTCCTACGAGCAGTACTTC
TRBJ2-5	TRBV7-3	-	-	CASSPAGSGSETQYF	TGTGCCAGCAGCCCGGCGGGGAGTGGTTCCGAGACCCAGTACTTC
TRBJ2-7	TRBV5-6	-	-	CASSHPGLEQYF	TGTGCCAGCAGCCACCCAGGTTTGGAGCAGTACTTC
TRBJ2-2	TRBV10-1	-	-	CASSDHGYANTGELFF	TGCGCCAGCAGTGACCACGGATACGCGAACACCGGGGAGCTGTTTTTT
TRBJ1-2	TRBV5-1	-	TRBD1	CASSPGTGVNGYTF	TGCGCCAGCAGCCCCGGGACAGGGGTAAATGGCTACACCTTC
TRBJ1-6	TRBV3-1/TRBV3-2	-	-	CASSQGGVPLHF	TGTGCCAGCAGCCAAGGAGGCGTCCCCCTCCACTTT
TRBJ2-1	TRBV13	-	-	CASSLWGIDWSSYNEQFF	TGTGCCAGCAGCTTATGGGGGATAGACTGGAGCTCCTACAATGAGCAGTTCTTC
TRBJ1-2	TRBV6-5	-	-	CASSRQNYGYTF	TGTGCCAGCAGCAGACAGAACTATGGCTACACCTTC
TRBJ1-2	TRBV21-1	-	-	CASSVTGTAPNYGYTF	TGTGCCAGCAGCGTAACCGGGACAGCCCCTAACTATGGCTACACCTTC
TRBJ2-7	TRBV4-2	-	-	CASSQARENHHEQYF	TGTGCCAGCAGCCAGGCTAGAGAGAACCACCACGAGCAGTACTTC
TRBJ2-1	TRBV2	once	TRBD2	CASSATSGVNEQFF	TGTGCCAGCAGCGCAACTAGCGGGGTAAATGAGCAGTTCTTC
TRBJ1-4	TRBV4-1	-	-	CASSLYAIGGPNEKLFF	TGCGCCAGCAGCCTGTATGCGATCGGGGGGCCTAATGAAAAACTGTTTTTT
TRBJ2-1	TRBV27	-	TRBD2	CASSEDKLAGRYNEQFF	TGTGCCAGCAGTGAAGATAAGCTAGCGGGACGCTACAATGAGCAGTTCTTC
TRBJ1-2	TRBV30	-	-	CAWSETAYGYTF	TGTGCCTGGAGTGAGACGGCCTATGGCTACACCTTC
TRBJ1-5	TRBV6-5	-	TRBD1	CASAQGVGNQPQHF	TGTGCCAGCGCGCAGGGGGTCGGAAATCAGCCCCAGCATTTT
TRBJ2-1	TRBV5-1	-	-	CASSYRGGASSYNEQFF	TGCGCCAGCAGCTATCGGGGCGGGGCTAGCTCCTACAATGAGCAGTTCTTC
TRBJ2-1	TRBV19	-	-	CASSIPRDSHGLHMDNNEQFF	TGTGCCAGTAGTATTCCCCGAGACTCACATGGCCTCCACATGGATAACAATGAGCAGTTCTTC
TRBJ2-1	TRBV7-6	once	-	CASSAATFQAFGSYNEQFF	TGTGCCAGCAGCGCCGCCACGTTTCAGGCTTTTGGGTCCTACAATGAGCAGTTCTTC
TRBJ2-7	TRBV27	-	-	CASSSLSSWTDPYEQYF	TGTGCCAGCAGCTCCTTATCCTCCTGGACAGACCCCTACGAGCAGTACTTC
TRBJ2-3	TRBV4-3	-	TRBD2	CASSLGHGVAGDTQYF	TGCGCCAGCAGCCTCGGTCACGGTGTAGCGGGAGATACGCAGTATTTT
TRBJ2-2	TRBV10-2	-	TRBD2	CASGTSGNTGELFF	TGCGCCAGCGGTACTAGCGGTAACACCGGGGAGCTGTTTTTT
TRBJ2-1	TRBV5-1	-	-	CASSLVGATYNEQFF	TGCGCCAGCAGCTTGGTAGGAGCCACCTACAATGAGCAGTTCTTC
TRBJ2-1	TRBV7-6	-	TRBD1	CASSLAHRGAYNEQFF	TGTGCCAGCAGCTTAGCCCACAGGGGCGCCTACAATGAGCAGTTCTTC
TRBJ2-7	TRBV3-1/TRBV3-2	-	-	CASSTHGFSYEQYF	TGTGCCAGCAGCACACACGGATTCTCCTACGAGCAGTACTTC
TRBJ1-4	TRBV4-1	-	-	CASSQAGNNEKLFF	TGCGCCAGCAGCCAAGCAGGGAATAATGAAAAACTGTTTTTT